This T cell receptor (beta chain) emerged from a study of T cells after yellow fever vaccination. This CDR3 comprises 14 residues. Germline-derived CDR1 and CDR2 are LNHDA and SQIVND (reference sequence). With 3 bases clipped from V and 5 bases from J, the junction kept 4 bases outside the gene matches. A word on this clonotype: Its antigen is undetermined.

Study-level points and caveats: There was a possibility that FACS-sorted repertoires contained abundant clonotypes contaminating from the bulk population.

The TCR cDNA carried a universal primer site and UMIs from 5'RACE template switching. TCRdb fed the 5' RACE reads into MiXCR, producing one record per CDR3 protein. The sample consists of hundreds of thousands of distinct CDR3 sequences, less than 15% of them appearing once. This chain uses TRBV19 with TRBJ2-5; 9 bases match TRBD2. The clonotype was recovered from a man younger than 40 who received the YFV17D yellow fever vaccine. The sample was PBMCs, taken on the day of the yellow fever booster vaccination. Here the CDR3 DNA reads TGTGCCAGTAGTATCGGACTAGCGTCGGAGACCCAGTACTTC. It yields the protein CASSIGLASETQYF.